The 30 T cell receptor beta chains below were found in one sample sequenced in a study of CD8 T cells in ankylosing spondylitis. TCRdb redid the calling of the 5' RACE reads with MiXCR, one entry per CDR3 protein. The sample includes 150,000 to 200,000 distinct CDR3 sequences, around a tenth of them seen just once. What was sequenced was blood, either unsorted or a sorted T cell fraction (not recorded which). These receptors were collected from a male donor with ankylosing spondylitis or in good health (not recorded which).

The chain carries TRBV7-2 and TRBJ1-6, with D unresolved. V lost 2 bases and J lost 9, with 2 bases in between. This CDR3 contains 11 residues. From germline, CDR1 is SGHTA and CDR2 FQGNSA. Here the CDR3 reads CASSLSSPLHF. For the CDR3, the DNA is TGTGCCAGCAGCTTATCTTCACCCCTCCACTTT.

The chain joins TRBV11-3 to TRBJ2-2; D gene ambiguous. Looked up from germline, CDR1 is SGHNT and CDR2 is YENEEA. The V and J ends lost 5 bases and 0 bases respectively, with 10 bases between them. CDR3 length equals 15 residues. The CDR3 loop is CASSDGKTNTGELFF. The CDR3 DNA is TGTGCCAGCAGCGATGGAAAAACGAACACCGGGGAGCTGTTTTTT. Full variable domain (missing parts from reference TRBV11-3 and TRBJ2-2): EAGVVQSPRYKIIEKKQPVAFWCNPISGHNTLYWYLQNLGQGPELLIRYENEEAVDDSQLPKDRFSAERLKGVDSTLKIQPAELGDSAVYLCASSDGKTNTGELFFGEGSRLTVL.

The CDR3 spells CASRRGLESYEQYF. The CDR3 DNA is TGTGCCAGCAGACGGGGCCTAGAATCCTACGAGCAGTACTTC. J is TRBJ2-7 and V is TRBV3-1; perhaps D is TRBD1 or TRBD2 (5 bases each). Trimming shortened V by 6 bases and J by 1 base, and 13 bases separated the two germline ends. Germline CDR1 is LGHDT and CDR2 is YNNKEL (reference sequence). The CDR3 covers 14 residues.

This clonotype was counted ten times or more. This rearrangement joins TRBV24-1 to TRBJ2-7, with 8 bases identical to TRBD2. V shed 4 bases and J 0 bases; nucleotides not matched to a gene: 7. Germline values: CDR1 KGHDR, CDR2 SFDVKD. The CDR3 extends over 16 amino acids. The chain's CDR3 is CATSDGSGITSYEQYF. CDR3 nucleotides: TGTGCCACCAGTGACGGTAGCGGGATCACCTCCTACGAGCAGTACTTC.

The sample holds many counts of this clonotype. The rearrangement links TRBV20-1 to TRBJ2-7; 7 positions agree with TRBD1. Per germline, CDR1 DFQATT and CDR2 SNEGSKA (reference sequence). The junction had 12 bases not matched to a gene; V was cut back by 7 bases and J by 3 bases. There are 14 residues in the CDR3. Here the CDR3 reads CSGGTAYPYYEQYF. The CDR3, as DNA: TGCAGTGGTGGGACAGCCTACCCCTACTACGAGCAGTACTTC.

This clonotype was found many times. The chain couples TRBV24-1 to TRBJ2-5; 12 bases agree with TRBD2. The CDR3 is 16 residues long. The germline V gene has CDR1 KGHDR and CDR2 SFDVKD. Losses at the gene ends were 3 bases for V and 5 bases for J; bases not matched to a gene: 6. This CDR3 is CATSDPTSGSVETQYF. CDR3 DNA sequence: TGTGCCACCAGTGATCCGACTAGCGGGAGCGTTGAGACCCAGTACTTC.

The chain links TRBV14 to TRBJ2-7; either TRBD1 or TRBD2 may supply D (6 bases each). CDR1 is SGHDN, CDR2 FVKESK, per germline. CDR3 length: 14 residues. V lost 4 bases and J 5 bases, leaving 15 bases between the germline ends. Here the CDR3 DNA reads TGTGCCAGCAGCCTCAAACAGGGACTCGACGAGCAGTACTTC. It yields the protein CASSLKQGLDEQYF.

This clonotype was detected ten times or more. The chain's CDR3 is CASRRGGISTNEKLFF. In nucleotides, the CDR3 is TGTGCCAGCAGACGAGGGGGAATATCAACTAATGAAAAACTGTTTTTT. The chain joins TRBV2 to TRBJ1-4; TRBD1 is a possible D gene (6 bases). V gave up 6 bases and J gave up 0 bases, with 14 bases separating them. This CDR3 contains 16 residues. Germline V gene data show CDR1 as SNHLY and CDR2 as FYNNEI.

This clonotype occurred many times. The chain employs TRBV7-8 and TRBJ1-1; TRBD1 is a possible D gene (6 bases). Trimming took 4 bases from V and 1 from J, leaving 10 bases between them. The CDR3 spans 14 residues. Germline CDR1 is SGHVS and CDR2 is FQNEAQ. The CDR3 spells CASSSGAANTEAFF. In DNA, the CDR3 is TGTGCCAGCAGCTCGGGGGCGGCGAACACTGAAGCTTTCTTT.

This clonotype came up many times. The J gene is TRBJ2-1, the V gene TRBV18, with 7 nucleotides matching TRBD1. V lost 2 bases and J lost 8; bases outside the gene matches: 15. The CDR3 spans 17 residues. In germline, CDR1 is KGHSH, CDR2 LQKENI. DNA of the CDR3: TGTGCCAGCTCACCATTATCCTCGACAGGGAATTTCTATGAGCAGTTCTTC. Translating gives CASSPLSSTGNFYEQFF.

This clonotype was counted ten times or more. The genes are TRBV2 and TRBJ1-2; 7 bases align to TRBD1. V was clipped by 4 bases and J by 4 bases; unmatched bases: 0. Per the germline V gene, CDR1 is SNHLY and CDR2 is FYNNEI. The CDR3 is 12 amino acids. The CDR3 spells CASSGDSYGYTF. The CDR3 coding sequence is TGTGCCAGCAGTGGGGACAGCTATGGCTACACCTTC.

For the CDR3, the DNA is TGCGCCAGCAGCCAAGATTCAACGGAGTCCGAGCAGTACTTC. It encodes CASSQDSTESEQYF. The chain links TRBV4-3 to TRBJ2-7; no firm D call. The ends were cut back, 0 bases at V and 6 bases at J, with 12 bases in the middle. CDR3 length: 14 amino acids. Germline CDR1 is LGHNA and CDR2 is YSLEER.

This clonotype was seen just once. A much larger clone differs by one base, so this may be a read error. The V call is TRBV5-1, the J call TRBJ2-7; the match to TRBD2 covers 10 bases. With V trimmed by 4 bases and J by 3 bases, 4 bases remained unmatched. The CDR3 consists of 14 residues. The germline V gene encodes CDR1 SGHRS and CDR2 YFSETQ. Here the CDR3 DNA reads TGCGCCAGCAGCAAGGGACTAGCGTACTACGAGCAGTACTTC. Translation: CASSKGLAYYEQYF.

The table lists this clonotype with many counts. The chain joins TRBV2 to TRBJ2-1, with 8 positions matching TRBD2. This CDR3 is built from 15 residues. CDR1 and CDR2 (germline): SNHLY, FYNNEI. V lost 8 bases and J lost 0; bases outside the gene matches: 6. The CDR3: CASAGLEGSYNEQFF. CDR3 sequence (DNA): TGTGCCAGCGCGGGACTAGAGGGCTCCTACAATGAGCAGTTCTTC.

At least ten counts were recorded for this clonotype. CDR3 coding DNA: TGTGCCAGCAGCCTATCACTAGCCAAAAACATTCAGTACTTC. It is translated as CASSLSLAKNIQYF. The genes are TRBV12-3 or TRBV12-4 and TRBJ2-4, with D unclear. The CDR3 loop spans 14 amino acids. V gave up 6 bases and J gave up 0 bases, with 9 bases separating them.

The chain combines TRBV19 with TRBJ1-5; tentatively, D is TRBD1 (5 bases). Trimming removed 5 bases at V and 4 bases at J, with 21 bases between. Germline CDR1 and CDR2: LNHDA and SQIVND (reference sequence). The CDR3 loop spans 17 amino acids. The CDR3 loop reads CASSLGSNSGGNQPQHF. CDR3 nucleotides: TGTGCCAGTAGTCTCGGGTCCAATTCGGGGGGAAATCAGCCCCAGCATTTT.

This clonotype was found a few times. J is TRBJ1-1 and V is TRBV28; TRBD1 matches 11 bases. Germline values: CDR1 MDHEN, CDR2 SYDVKM. The CDR3 is 15 residues long. V lost 2 bases, J lost 3 bases, and 2 bases stayed unmatched. The CDR3 region is CASSLPGQGDTEAFF. Written as DNA, the CDR3 is TGTGCCAGCAGTTTACCGGGACAGGGGGACACTGAAGCTTTCTTT.

The sample holds many counts of this clonotype. The rearrangement uses TRBV20-1 and TRBJ2-1; no definite D call. Trimming left V 0 bases short and J 5 bases short, with 11 bases between. Germline V lookup: CDR1 DFQATT, CDR2 SNEGSKA (reference sequence). This CDR3 comprises 14 residues. DNA for the CDR3: TGCAGTGCTAGAGATCGGGTCGCCCACAATGAGCAGTTCTTC. Its protein product is CSARDRVAHNEQFF.

This clonotype showed up just a few times. The chain employs TRBV11-3 and TRBJ2-1, with D tentatively TRBD1 or TRBD2 (5 bases each). Germline V gives CDR1 SGHNT, CDR2 YENEEA. The CDR3 consists of 13 residues. V was shortened by 3 bases and J by 9 bases, with 12 bases between the two germline ends. In DNA form, the CDR3 reads TGTGCCAGCAGCTTCCAGCGAGGGGCTGAGCAGTTCTTC. It yields the protein CASSFQRGAEQFF.

CDR3 sequence reads: CSVEDTPGQGLRRETQYF. The CDR3, as DNA: TGCAGCGTTGAAGATACCCCTGGACAGGGCCTCAGGAGGGAGACCCAGTACTTC. The chain carries TRBV29-1 and TRBJ2-5; 8 nucleotides align to TRBD1. CDR1 is SQVTM and CDR2 is ANQGSEA in the germline V gene. The CDR3 runs 18 residues. J was trimmed by 5 bases and V by 0 bases; bases with no gene match: 17.

This clonotype was seen ten or more times. The gene calls are TRBV5-6 and TRBJ1-5; D is uncertain. The CDR3 is made up of 14 amino acids. CDR1 SGHDT and CDR2 YYEEEE come from the germline V gene. The V and J ends lost 4 bases and 0 bases respectively, with 8 bases between them. The CDR3 spells CASSMKYSNQPQHF. Here the CDR3 DNA reads TGTGCCAGCAGCATGAAGTATAGCAATCAGCCCCAGCATTTT.

This clonotype was seen many times. The chain carries TRBV29-1 and TRBJ2-2; 7 nucleotides align to TRBD1. From germline, CDR1 is SQVTM and CDR2 ANQGSEA. The ends lost 7 bases at V and 9 bases at J; junction bases unmatched: 8. The CDR3 is 12 amino acids. The CDR3 coding sequence is TGCAGCGGTGGATGGACAGGACGGGAGCTGTTTTTT. Its translation is CSGGWTGRELFF.

Points on this clonotype: The junction does not match germline at one end; this may be a read error. The chain has TRBV15 and TRBJ2-7; D call uncertain. CDR3 size: 16 residues. Per germline, CDR1 LNHNV and CDR2 YYDKDF (reference sequence). The CDR3 sequence: CVTSRDQETIGRGQYF. Here the CDR3 DNA reads TGTGTCACCAGCAGAGATCAAGAGACAATCGGTCGTGGGCAGTACTTC.

This clonotype was seen a handful of times. V and J are TRBV7-8 and TRBJ2-7; D not certain. Germline V gives CDR1 SGHVS, CDR2 FQNEAQ. V was pared by 3 bases and J by 2 bases, with 8 bases between. This CDR3 spans 13 amino acids. The CDR3 here is CASSFRLPYEQYF. In nucleotides, the CDR3 is TGTGCCAGCAGCTTCAGACTGCCCTACGAGCAGTACTTC.

The CDR3 loop reads CASSDPGTRNTEAFF. The CDR3 coding sequence is TGTGCCAGCAGCGATCCCGGGACACGGAACACTGAAGCTTTCTTT. V usage is TRBV7-9 and J usage is TRBJ1-1, with D maybe TRBD1 (6 bases). Germline V gene data show CDR1 as SEHNR and CDR2 as FQNEAQ (reference sequence). Trimming shortened V by 5 bases and J by 1 base, and 14 bases separated the two germline ends. This CDR3 spans 15 amino acids.

This clonotype was picked up a small number of times. V and J are TRBV7-9 and TRBJ1-3; D remains unclear. V was trimmed by 5 bases and J by 1 base, leaving 9 bases between them. Germline V gene sequence: CDR1 SEHNR, CDR2 FQNEAQ (reference sequence). This CDR3 has 14 amino acids. CDR3 coding DNA: TGTGCCAGCAGCATTCTTGGTTCTGGAAACACCATATATTTT. It specifies CASSILGSGNTIYF. Supplemented by reference TRBV7-9 and TRBJ1-3, the full variable domain reads DTGVSQNPRHKITKRGQNVTFRCDPISEHNRLYWYRQTLGQGPEFLTYFQNEAQLEKSRLLSDRFSAERPKGSFSTLEIQRTEQGDSAMYLCASSILGSGNTIYFGEGSWLTVV.

The V call is TRBV7-2, the J call TRBJ2-1; 7 nucleotides agree with TRBD2. CDR3 size: 13 residues. The junction had 6 bases not matched to a gene; V was cut back by 8 bases and J by 5 bases. From germline, CDR1 is SGHTA and CDR2 FQGNSA. The CDR3 DNA sequence: TGTGCCAGCCGGGGGGTTGGGAACAATGAGCAGTTCTTC. This sequence encodes CASRGVGNNEQFF.

J is TRBJ1-2 and V is TRBV21-1. TRBV21-1 is an annotated pseudogene. The CDR3 totals 14 residues. CDR3 region: CASSKGSGVYGYTF. Here the CDR3 DNA reads TGTGCCAGCAGCAAGGGGAGTGGGGTCTATGGCTACACCTTC.

This clonotype appeared many times. The chain is built from TRBV11-2 and TRBJ2-7; D gene unclear. Germline lookup yields CDR1 SGHAT and CDR2 FQNNGV. V was trimmed by 2 bases and J by 4 bases, leaving 9 bases between them. CDR3 length equals 13 residues. CDR3 protein: CASSLNFGYEQYF. DNA for the CDR3: TGTGCCAGCAGCTTAAACTTTGGGTACGAGCAGTACTTC.

This clonotype was counted ten times or more. J is TRBJ1-2 and V is TRBV9; D perhaps matches TRBD1 (5 bases). The CDR3 spans 12 residues. Germline CDR1 SGDLS, CDR2 YYNGEE. V lost 5 bases and J lost 5, with 10 bases in between. The CDR3 DNA reads as TGTGCCAGCAGAGCAGGGCGTTATGGCTACACCTTC. It encodes CASRAGRYGYTF.